This T cell receptor (beta chain) was obtained from a study of blood T cell repertoires in COVID-19. V was pared by 0 bases and J by 6 bases, with 7 bases of the junction left unmatched. CDR1 is MNHEY, CDR2 SMNVEV, per germline (reference sequence). The CDR3 consists of 16 residues. Per the original data handling: Scientists estimated how many nucleated cells there were by amplifying reference gene primers. Method: immunoSEQ multiplex PCR; TCRdb's copy keeps in-frame clones and lacks some. Clonal size and the V and J genes are those of that table, whereas D and trimming came from the DNA. Among 70,000 to 100,000 clones listed, about 88% were seen once.

Specimen: peripheral blood. The TCR sequence derives from a woman aged 80 or older with active COVID-19. The rearrangement uses TRBV27 and TRBJ2-1; 8 positions agree with TRBD2. The CDR3 nucleotides read TGTGCCAGCAGTTTATCGCGGAGCGGGAGCTTCAATGAGCAGTTCTTC. This gives the protein CASSLSRSGSFNEQFF.